These T cell receptor beta chains were read from a single sample in a study of chemoradiotherapy in HPV16-positive cancers. Produced via immunoSEQ multiplex PCR; TCRdb's table is partial and in-frame only. The repertoire holds 20,000 or so clones, with more than 75% as singletons. This specimen was blood, taken from a patient who underwent chemoradiotherapy. The receptors derive from a human donor with HPV-associated anogenital cancer. Both conserved end residues are part of each CDR3. Fields, in order: J gene, clone size, V gene, D gene, CDR3 DNA, CDR3 protein. A D gene is named only where the DNA matches it firmly. The size entry is marked missing in some rows and otherwise reads once, few, many or a size class.

J gene: TRBJ2-1
clone size: .
V gene: TRBV7-8
D gene: .
CDR3 DNA: TGTGCCAGCAGCTTACGGGGGGCCTCCAATGAGCAGTTCTTC
CDR3 protein: CASSLRGASNEQFF

J gene: TRBJ1-5
clone size: .
V gene: TRBV27
D gene: .
CDR3 DNA: TGTGCCAGCAGCCGAGGAACAGGCATGGGAAATCAGCCCCAGCATTTT
CDR3 protein: CASSRGTGMGNQPQHF

J gene: TRBJ1-2
clone size: .
V gene: TRBV2
D gene: .
CDR3 DNA: TGTGCCAGCAGTGATAGGGGATACGACCCTACTAACTATGGCTACACCTTC
CDR3 protein: CASSDRGYDPTNYGYTF

J gene: TRBJ1-5
clone size: .
V gene: TRBV18
D gene: .
CDR3 DNA: TGTGCCAGCTCACCGGGGACAAGCAATCAGCCCCAGCATTTT
CDR3 protein: CASSPGTSNQPQHF

J gene: TRBJ1-5
clone size: .
V gene: TRBV15
D gene: .
CDR3 DNA: TGTGCCACCAGCAGAGATCGGGCATATAGTAATAGCAATCAGCCCCAGCATTTT
CDR3 protein: CATSRDRAYSNSNQPQHF

J gene: TRBJ1-5
clone size: .
V gene: TRBV28
D gene: TRBD1
CDR3 DNA: TGTGCCAGCAGACAGGGGGAATATAGCAATCAGCCCCAGCATTTT
CDR3 protein: CASRQGEYSNQPQHF

J gene: TRBJ1-3
clone size: .
V gene: TRBV7-2
D gene: .
CDR3 DNA: TGTGCCAGCAGCTTAACGGGGAACACCATATATTTT
CDR3 protein: CASSLTGNTIYF

J gene: TRBJ2-7
clone size: .
V gene: TRBV18
D gene: .
CDR3 DNA: TGTGCCAGCTCACTTCCACAGGCCTACGAGCAGTACTTC
CDR3 protein: CASSLPQAYEQYF

J gene: TRBJ2-5
clone size: once
V gene: TRBV4-3
D gene: .
CDR3 DNA: TGCGCCAGCAGCAACCAGGGGTGGGAGACCCAGTACTTC
CDR3 protein: CASSNQGWETQYF

J gene: TRBJ2-3
clone size: .
V gene: TRBV6-6
D gene: TRBD2
CDR3 DNA: TGTGCCAGCAGCCTAGCGGGGGCCACGGCAGATACGCAGTATTTT
CDR3 protein: CASSLAGATADTQYF

J gene: TRBJ2-5
clone size: .
V gene: TRBV11-3
D gene: TRBD1
CDR3 DNA: TGTGCCAGCGGGGACAGCCAAGAGACCCAGTACTTC
CDR3 protein: CASGDSQETQYF

J gene: TRBJ2-1
clone size: .
V gene: TRBV6-4
D gene: .
CDR3 DNA: TGTGCCAGCAGTGGTGATGCCTACAATGAGCAGTTCTTC
CDR3 protein: CASSGDAYNEQFF

J gene: TRBJ2-1
clone size: .
V gene: TRBV27
D gene: .
CDR3 DNA: TGTGCCAGCAGCGTAGACAGGAGCTCCTACAATGAGCAGTTCTTC
CDR3 protein: CASSVDRSSYNEQFF

J gene: TRBJ2-5
clone size: .
V gene: TRBV11-2
D gene: TRBD2
CDR3 DNA: TGTGCCAGCAGCTTAGGTCCGGGGGGGCAAGAGACCCAGTACTTC
CDR3 protein: CASSLGPGGQETQYF

J gene: TRBJ2-3
clone size: .
V gene: TRBV9
D gene: .
CDR3 DNA: TGTGCCAGCAGCGACTCCGGAGTCGCGCAGTATTTT
CDR3 protein: CASSDSGVAQYF

J gene: TRBJ1-1
clone size: .
V gene: TRBV11-2
D gene: TRBD1
CDR3 DNA: TGTGCCAGCAGCGCAATACAGGGGAAGAACACTGAAGCTTTCTTT
CDR3 protein: CASSAIQGKNTEAFF

J gene: TRBJ2-2
clone size: .
V gene: TRBV5-1
D gene: .
CDR3 DNA: TGCGCCATGCAACCAGCCCAACCCTTCTTCTGGGAGCTGTTTTTT
CDR3 protein: CAMQPAQPFFWELFF

J gene: TRBJ2-5
clone size: .
V gene: TRBV7-2
D gene: .
CDR3 DNA: TGTGCCAGCAGCTTAAATTTCGAGACCCAGTACTTC
CDR3 protein: CASSLNFETQYF

J gene: TRBJ2-3
clone size: .
V gene: TRBV5-1
D gene: TRBD2
CDR3 DNA: TGCGCCAGCAGCTTGGGACTAGCTCTAATGCCAGATACGCAGTATTTT
CDR3 protein: CASSLGLALMPDTQYF

J gene: TRBJ1-5
clone size: few
V gene: TRBV5-6
D gene: TRBD1
CDR3 DNA: TGTGCCAGCAGTTTGGACAGGGGAGGGGGCAATCAGCCCCAGCATTTT
CDR3 protein: CASSLDRGGGNQPQHF

J gene: TRBJ2-2
clone size: .
V gene: TRBV18
D gene: TRBD1
CDR3 DNA: TGTGCCAGCTCAGCCGGACAGGGAAACACCGGGGAGCTGTTTTTT
CDR3 protein: CASSAGQGNTGELFF